The rows below give T cell receptor beta chains drawn from one sample of a study of blood T cells in healthy people across ages. MiXCR was run by TCRdb on the 5' RACE reads, yielding one entry per CDR3 protein. The sample records approximately 1,000,000 distinct CDR3 sequences, 35% to 45% being singletons. The sample was blood. All receptors come from a man aged 18-30 years in good health. Both conserved end residues are part of each CDR3. A D gene is named only where the DNA matches it firmly. Clone size is shown for a subset of rows, as once, few, many or a class of expanded clone.

clone_size j_call d_call v_call cdr3_aa
few TRBJ2-1 TRBD1 TRBV10-3 CAISVPGTGNNEQFF
few TRBJ1-1 . TRBV12-3/TRBV12-4 CASSFPPQGKPEAFF
few TRBJ1-1 . TRBV5-1 CASSLTGGDEAFF
. . . TRBV9 CASSKQAMGHNEQYF
few TRBJ1-5 . TRBV28 CASRRLQDSNQPQHF
few TRBJ2-1 . TRBV4-3 CASSQEGLAYNEQFF
. . TRBD2 TRBV14 CASSQRAGGAKNIQYF
many TRBJ1-2 . TRBV5-6 CASSHGIFRGEADYGYTF
. TRBJ2-2 . TRBV4-2 CASSQKGGPENTGELFF
. TRBJ2-3 TRBD1 TRBV9 CASSETGGADTQYF
few TRBJ1-1 TRBD1 TRBV10-3 CAIRPTGDGTEAFF
. TRBJ1-5 . TRBV20-1 CSARGTVYLSGQPQHF
few TRBJ1-1 . TRBV14 CASSQGSEGRRTEAFF
. TRBJ1-5 . TRBV12-3/TRBV12-4 CASSWDPKSNQPQHF
. TRBJ1-2 . TRBV5-6 CASKVSGYGYTF
. TRBJ1-4 . TRBV5-1 CASTDVGRDEKLFF
. TRBJ2-4 . TRBV28 CASSFGETATKNIQYF
many TRBJ2-7 . TRBV4-2 CASSQELRDEQYF
few TRBJ2-1 . TRBV7-6 CASSHSGLEQFF
many TRBJ1-2 . TRBV6-6 CASSYSYGYTF
. TRBJ2-5 . TRBV9 CASSVSPQETQYF
. TRBJ2-5 . TRBV5-4 CASSPNGGRRGNEQYF
few TRBJ1-1 . TRBV7-9 CASSRGGIKGAFF
few TRBJ2-7 . TRBV12-3/TRBV12-4 CASSLIGIGSSYEQYF
few TRBJ2-1 . TRBV6-5 CASSLTGEGRNEQFF
few TRBJ2-1 . TRBV4-2 CASSQVVDSYNEQFF
. TRBJ2-1 . TRBV12-3/TRBV12-4 CASTLLGPYNEQFF